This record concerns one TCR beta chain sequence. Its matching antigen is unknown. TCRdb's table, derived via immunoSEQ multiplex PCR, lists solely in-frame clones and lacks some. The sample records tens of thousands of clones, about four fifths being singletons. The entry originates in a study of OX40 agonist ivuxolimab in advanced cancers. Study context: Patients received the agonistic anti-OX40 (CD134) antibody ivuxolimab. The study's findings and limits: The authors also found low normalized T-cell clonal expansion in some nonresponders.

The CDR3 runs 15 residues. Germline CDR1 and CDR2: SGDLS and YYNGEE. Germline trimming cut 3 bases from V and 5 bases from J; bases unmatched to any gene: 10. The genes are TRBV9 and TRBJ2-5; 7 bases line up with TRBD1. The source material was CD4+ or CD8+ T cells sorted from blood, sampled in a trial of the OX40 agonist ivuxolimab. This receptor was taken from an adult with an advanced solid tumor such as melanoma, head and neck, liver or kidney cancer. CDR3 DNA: TGTGCCAGCAGCGAATCCGGGACAGAAGGTGAGACCCAGTACTTC. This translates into CASSESGTEGETQYF.